Presented here are 23 T cell receptor beta chains from one specimen sequenced in a study of breast tumors, draining lymph nodes, adjacent tissues (dated by TCRdb to the mid-2010s). The axillary draining lymph nodes of breast cancer patients were the source of the lymph node samples. Preparation of the library involved multiplex PCR. The sequencing machine was an Illumina HiSeq 2000. The public reads were quality trimmed at Q25 with fastp and then assembled into clones with MiXCR by TCRdb, keeping productive beta chains. Identical CDR3 proteins give one entry, which carries the most common genes and DNA. Here the sample has about 110,000 distinct CDR3 sequences; 30% occur a single time. Approximately 5% of the sample rests with the top ten. Input material: axillary lymph node tissue. Source of these receptors: a female donor with breast cancer. Some clones in this sample may be carry-over from other donors' samples.

This clonotype was detected many times. The J gene is TRBJ1-2, the V gene TRBV6-4, with 7 bases matching TRBD1. There are 13 residues in the CDR3. Losses at the gene ends were 5 bases for V and 7 bases for J; bases not matched to a gene: 7. CDR1 is MRHNA and CDR2 is SNTAGT in the germline V gene. The CDR3 protein is CASSPTGEGGYTF. DNA for the CDR3: TGTGCCAGCAGTCCTACAGGGGAGGGTGGCTACACCTTC.

The chain has TRBV7-9 and TRBJ1-5; D not resolved. Trimming pared 3 bases from V and 5 bases from J, leaving 8 bases between. The CDR3 totals 13 residues. Germline assignment: CDR1 SEHNR and CDR2 FQNEAQ (reference sequence). CDR3 DNA sequence: TGTGCCAGCAGCTTGGCGTTCGATCAGCCCCAGCATTTT. Protein: CASSLAFDQPQHF.

The rearrangement joins TRBV25-1 to TRBJ1-1, with 9 bases matching TRBD1. This CDR3 is built from 15 residues. The germline V gene encodes CDR1 MGHDK and CDR2 SYGVNS. With V trimmed by 4 bases and J by 6 bases, 9 bases remained unmatched. The chain's CDR3 is CASSGLQDRGPEAFF. The CDR3 DNA is TGTGCCAGCAGTGGCCTCCAGGACAGGGGCCCTGAAGCTTTCTTT.

The V call is TRBV3-1, the J call TRBJ1-4, with TRBD1 matching over 7 bases. Germline-derived CDR1 and CDR2 are LGHDT and YNNKEL (reference sequence). This CDR3 is built from 16 residues. J lost 4 bases, V lost 4 bases, and 9 bases had no gene match. CDR3 sequence (DNA): TGTGCCAGCAGCCCGACAGGGAGGGAGGTTAATGAAAAACTGTTTTTT. Protein: CASSPTGREVNEKLFF.

This clonotype was detected ten times or more. The rearrangement uses TRBV28 and TRBJ1-3, with D unclear. Germline V gene sequence: CDR1 MDHEN, CDR2 SYDVKM. CDR3 length: 14 residues. Trimming cost V 2 bases and J 2 bases, with 7 bases left between them. The CDR3 region is CASSLPGTGNTIYF. CDR3 nucleotides: TGTGCCAGCAGTTTACCGGGAACTGGAAACACCATATATTTT.

Of note for this clonotype: The CDR3 does not end in the conserved phenylalanine or tryptophan, so this is likely a read error. The CDR3 here is CSATRYNEQFL. The CDR3 DNA is TGCAGTGCTACTCGGTACAATGAACAGTTCCTC. The rearrangement joins TRBV20-1 to TRBJ2-1; D ambiguous. The CDR3 extends over 11 amino acids. Per germline, CDR1 DFQATT and CDR2 SNEGSKA (reference sequence).

The V gene is TRBV24-1, the J gene TRBJ2-1, with 7 bases aligning to TRBD1. The CDR3 consists of 16 residues. Germline lookup yields CDR1 KGHDR and CDR2 SFDVKD. V dropped 4 bases and J dropped 2; count of bases not matched to a gene: 7. This chain's CDR3 is CATSDSLGGAYNEQFF. CDR3 bases: TGTGCCACCAGTGACTCCCTAGGGGGCGCCTACAATGAGCAGTTCTTC.

Many counts were recorded for this clonotype. No conserved phenylalanine or tryptophan ends this CDR3, so it is likely a read error. No DNA is shown, since the ends of the CDR3 on it are uncertain; the CDR3 is the one TCRdb lists. V usage is TRBV7-3 and J usage is TRBJ1-2; the DNA was not compared with TRBD1, the D call given in the table. The CDR3 is 11 residues long, counting both termini. From germline, CDR1 is SGHTA and CDR2 FQGTGA. Here the CDR3 reads CASSQGTELRV.

The table lists this clonotype with many counts. CDR3 coding DNA: TGCGCCAGCAAGCGCGTATTGGGACAGAATGAGCAGTTCTTC. Translated: CASKRVLGQNEQFF. V gene TRBV5-1 combines with J gene TRBJ2-1; 7 bases map to TRBD1. There are 14 residues in the CDR3. Germline V gene lookup returns CDR1 SGHRS and CDR2 YFSETQ. V gave up 6 bases and J gave up 7 bases; unmatched junction bases: 10.

This clonotype was recorded many times. This chain links TRBV20-1 with TRBJ2-7; 7 bases line up with TRBD2. Germline V gives CDR1 DFQATT, CDR2 SNEGSKA (reference sequence). The CDR3 sequence is 14 residues long. V lost 2 bases, J lost 0 bases, and 4 bases stayed unmatched. The CDR3 DNA follows: TGCAGTGCTAGACCCCTAGCGGACTCCTACGAGCAGTACTTC. Its protein product is CSARPLADSYEQYF.

This clonotype was counted at least ten times. V gene TRBV12-3 or TRBV12-4 combines with J gene TRBJ2-3; 7 nucleotides agree with TRBD2. The CDR3 is 15 residues long. V was pared by 1 base and J by 4 bases, with 5 bases of the junction left unmatched. The CDR3 nucleotides are TGTGCCAGCAGTTTAGGTGGGGGGGTGTCAGATACGCAGTATTTT. Its translation is CASSLGGGVSDTQYF.

This clonotype was observed many times. One base away lies a much larger clone, so this may be a sequencing read error. The chain links TRBV11-3 to TRBJ2-5; either TRBD1 or TRBD2 may supply D (6 bases each). V was trimmed by 5 bases and J by 6 bases, leaving 19 bases between them. Germline loops: CDR1 SGHNT, CDR2 YENEEA. This CDR3 region has 15 residues. The CDR3 coding sequence is TGTGCCAGCAGCCCGAGGGGTGGAGGGGGTCAGACCCAGTACTTC. The encoded protein is CASSPRGGGGQTQYF. Variable domain in full (rest from reference TRBV11-3 and TRBJ2-5): EAGVVQSPRYKIIEKKQPVAFWCNPISGHNTLYWYLQNLGQGPELLIRYENEEAVDDSQLPKDRFSAERLKGVDSTLKIQPAELGDSAVYLCASSPRGGGGQTQYFGPGTRLLVL.

This clonotype was observed at least ten times. The CDR3 here is CASSGWKWGSPLHF. The CDR3 DNA follows: TGTGCCAGCAGTGGGTGGAAGTGGGGTTCACCCCTCCACTTT. The V and J genes are TRBV6-5 and TRBJ1-6, with unresolved D. Trimming pared 5 bases from V and 9 bases from J, leaving 14 bases between. This CDR3 has 14 amino acids. Germline values: CDR1 MNHEY, CDR2 SVGAGI.

This clonotype was counted only a few times. The genes are TRBV20-1 and TRBJ2-1, with a tentative D call TRBD2 (6 bases). Germline CDR1 reads DFQATT; CDR2 reads SNEGSKA (reference sequence). The CDR3 has 15 residues. Trimming stripped 0 bases from V and 0 bases from J, with 9 bases between. The CDR3 nucleotides read TGCAGTGCTAGAGATACCGGGAGCTCCTACAATGAGCAGTTCTTC. As protein: CSARDTGSSYNEQFF.

This clonotype was seen repeatedly, ten times or more. This chain connects TRBV6-2 or TRBV6-3 to TRBJ2-2, with a possible D match to TRBD1 (5 bases). The CDR3 runs 16 residues. Per germline, CDR1 MNHEY and CDR2 SVGEGT. V lost 2 bases to trimming and J lost 4 bases, with 14 bases between them. The CDR3 here is CASSYMGLSPTGELFF. The CDR3 coding sequence is TGTGCCAGCAGTTACATGGGGCTGTCGCCCACCGGGGAGCTGTTTTTT.

This clonotype was picked up many times. This rearrangement joins TRBV30 to TRBJ2-1; TRBD2 agrees at 7 bases. Germline values: CDR1 GTSNPN, CDR2 SVGIG (reference sequence). V lost 2 bases and J lost 9; bases outside the gene matches: 10. The CDR3 runs 14 residues. DNA for the CDR3: TGTGCCTGGAGTTTGGTGGGAGGGTTGAGTGAGCAGTTCTTC. This translates into CAWSLVGGLSEQFF. Variable domain in full (rest from reference TRBV30 and TRBJ2-1): SQTIHQWPATLVQPVGSPLSLECTVEGTSNPNLYWYRQAAGRGLQLLFYSVGIGQISSEVPQNLSASRPQDRQFILSSKKLLLSDSGFYLCAWSLVGGLSEQFFGPGTRLTVL.

This clonotype was seen repeatedly, ten times or more. The chain employs TRBV5-1 and TRBJ2-1; 7 bases map to TRBD2. Germline V gives CDR1 SGHRS, CDR2 YFSETQ. V shed 2 bases, J shed 4 bases, and the junction held 6 bases outside the gene matches. CDR3 length equals 15 residues. The CDR3 sequence: CASSLTGGEYNEQFF. For the CDR3, the DNA is TGCGCCAGCAGCTTAACGGGAGGCGAGTACAATGAGCAGTTCTTC.

Notes on this clonotype: A read error may explain this, as a much larger clone is one base away. The V call is TRBV11-2, the J call TRBJ2-1; D remains ambiguous. The ends were cut back, 1 base at V and 2 bases at J, with 9 bases in the middle. The CDR3 contains 15 residues. The germline V gene has CDR1 SGHAT and CDR2 FQNNGV. The CDR3 DNA reads as TGTGCCAGCAGCTTAGGTCCGATAACCTACAATGAGCAGTTCTTC. This codes for CASSLGPITYNEQFF.

This clonotype was counted ten times or more. The chain links TRBV6-6 to TRBJ1-4; D perhaps matches TRBD1 (5 bases). The CDR3 totals 16 residues. The germline V and J ends were trimmed by 4 bases and 4 bases, with 16 bases remaining between them. Germline lookup yields CDR1 MNHNY and CDR2 SVGAGI (reference sequence). CDR3 sequence reads: CASSSPPTVDNEKLFF. CDR3 nucleotide sequence: TGTGCCAGCAGTTCCCCGCCGACAGTCGATAATGAAAAACTGTTTTTT.

At least ten counts were recorded for this clonotype. J is TRBJ2-7 and V is TRBV6-6; 9 bases fit TRBD1. There are 15 residues in the CDR3. V lost 5 bases and J lost 1; bases outside the gene matches: 6. Germline V CDR1 and CDR2: MNHNY, SVGAGI (reference sequence). The CDR3, as DNA: TGTGCCAGCAGTCCATCCGGGACAGGGTCCTACGAGCAGTACTTC. This encodes CASSPSGTGSYEQYF.

With regard to this clonotype: This may arise from a read error, as a much more abundant clone is one base away. The genes are TRBV11-2 and TRBJ2-1, with 10 bases matching TRBD2. J gave up 5 bases and V 5 bases, and 6 bases lay outside the gene matches. The germline V gene encodes CDR1 SGHAT and CDR2 FQNNGV. The CDR3 loop spans 15 amino acids. Here the CDR3 reads CASSAGLAADNEQFF. DNA for the CDR3: TGTGCCAGCAGCGCTGGACTAGCGGCAGACAATGAGCAGTTCTTC.

The chain links TRBV20-1 to TRBJ1-1; 7 bases match TRBD1. The CDR3 consists of 14 residues. After removal of 2 bases from V and 1 base from J, the junction contained 4 bases not matched to a gene. Germline V gene data show CDR1 as DFQATT and CDR2 as SNEGSKA (reference sequence). CDR3 nucleotides: TGCAGTGCTAGACAGGGGGGGGCGAACACTGAAGCTTTCTTT. Translating gives CSARQGGANTEAFF.

This clonotype was counted ten times or more. The DNA of the CDR3 is TGCAGTGCTAGGTCCCCTGGCGGGAGGGGACCAGATACGCAGTATTTT. This translates into CSARSPGGRGPDTQYF. V usage is TRBV20-1 and J usage is TRBJ2-3; TRBD2 matches 9 bases. Per germline, CDR1 DFQATT and CDR2 SNEGSKA (reference sequence). The CDR3 has 16 residues. The J segment lost 4 bases and the V segment lost 3 bases, leaving 11 bases of the junction unmatched.